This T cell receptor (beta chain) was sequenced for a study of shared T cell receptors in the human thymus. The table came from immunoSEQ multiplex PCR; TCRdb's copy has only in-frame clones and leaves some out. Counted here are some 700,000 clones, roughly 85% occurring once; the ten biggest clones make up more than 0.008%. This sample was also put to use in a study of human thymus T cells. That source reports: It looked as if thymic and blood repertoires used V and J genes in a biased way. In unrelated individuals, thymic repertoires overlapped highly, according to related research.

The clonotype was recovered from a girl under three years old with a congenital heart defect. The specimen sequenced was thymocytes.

The CDR3 nucleotides read TGTGCCAGCAGCCGCTGGGGGGGAGGGAAGGGTGAAAAACTGTTTTTT. Protein product: CASSRWGGGKGEKLFF. The chain carries TRBV14 and TRBJ1-4, with D possibly being TRBD1 (5 bases). There are 16 residues in the CDR3. In germline, CDR1 is SGHDN, CDR2 FVKESK. V was shortened by 4 bases and J by 7 bases, with 19 bases between the two germline ends.